This T cell receptor beta chain was captured by sequencing in a study of CD8 T cells in Susac syndrome. This CDR3 is built from 15 residues. Trimming removed 5 bases from V and 3 bases from J, with 17 bases in between. Germline values: CDR1 SGHTA, CDR2 FQGNSA. Patients with Susac syndrome showed fulfilment of recently defined diagnostic criteria for definite or probable disease. RNA amounts of about 0.5 to 1 ug underwent reverse transcription with random hexamers. TCRdb reprocessed the immunoSEQ multiplex PCR reads with MiXCR, giving one entry per CDR3 protein. In the table there are 170,000 or so distinct CDR3 sequences, over 90% of which are singletons. A note on this clonotype: Its antigen is unidentified.

Study-wide results and caveats: There was no clonal expansion in the CD4+ T cell repertoires of Susac syndrome. Regarding the TCR sequencing and HLA analysis, the study admitted that a relatively small number of individuals were involved.

Sequenced: CD4+ T cells from PBMCs. The receptor's source is a human donor with Susac syndrome. The chain uses TRBV7-2 and TRBJ2-7; weak D call: TRBD2 (6 bases). The chain's CDR3 is CASSPLPGLFYEQYF. The CDR3 DNA reads as TGTGCCAGCAGCCCGCTTCCGGGACTCTTCTACGAGCAGTACTTC.